Listed below are T cell receptor beta chains from one sample, sequenced in a study of blood T cell repertoires in COVID-19. Measured with immunoSEQ multiplex PCR; TCRdb has only the in-frame clones, and not every one. The data show around 480,000 clones, approximately 89% seen once. The source material was peripheral blood. These receptors originate from a woman aged 45-59 years with COVID-19, enrolled during active disease. CDR3s include the opening cysteine and the closing phenylalanine or tryptophan. The D gene is left open where the match is weak. A clone size is listed for some rows: how often the clone was seen (once, few, many), or a class if it is expanded.

DNA	CDR3	size	V	D	J
TGCGCCAGCAGCTTGGTACCAGGGATGGGCGAAAAACTGTTTTTT	CASSLVPGMGEKLFF	once	TRBV5-1	.	TRBJ1-4
TGCGCCAGCAGCTTGGAACCCAGGGACACTAGCACAGATACGCAGTATTTT	CASSLEPRDTSTDTQYF	.	TRBV5-1	.	TRBJ2-3
TGCAGCGTGCCGGGACAAAGCCCGGCTGGAAACACCATATATTTT	CSVPGQSPAGNTIYF	.	TRBV29-1	.	TRBJ1-3
TGCGCCAGCAGCCCCCAAAGTAGCGGGGGTTCAGATACGCAGTATTTT	CASSPQSSGGSDTQYF	.	TRBV5-1	TRBD2	TRBJ2-3
TGTGCCAGCAGCTTGGGGACAGGCCCAAATCAGCCCCAGCATTTT	CASSLGTGPNQPQHF	.	TRBV5-6	TRBD1	TRBJ1-5
TGTGCCAGCAAAGGGGGCACTTCCTACGAGCAGTACTTC	CASKGGTSYEQYF	.	TRBV25-1	TRBD1	TRBJ2-7
TGTGCCAGCACGACTTATAAGAGGGGGGGAGCCTACGAGCAGTACTTC	CASTTYKRGGAYEQYF	.	TRBV28	.	TRBJ2-7
TGCGCCAGCAGCCAAGACGGGCAGGGGAACACTGAAGCTTTCTTT	CASSQDGQGNTEAFF	.	TRBV4-1	.	TRBJ1-1
TGTGCCAGCAGCTTAGCCCGGGGACAGGGGGAGCGTGGCTACACCTTC	CASSLARGQGERGYTF	.	TRBV7-2	TRBD1	TRBJ1-2
TGTGCCAGCAGCTTAGGCCTCGGGACAGATAATCAGCCCCAGCATTTT	CASSLGLGTDNQPQHF	.	TRBV5-6	TRBD1	TRBJ1-5
TGTGCCAGCAGCCCTCGACAGGGCGCGAACACTGAAGCTTTCTTT	CASSPRQGANTEAFF	.	TRBV16	TRBD1	TRBJ1-1
TGTGCCAGCAGCGCGGACAGTTTCAGGCAGTATTTT	CASSADSFRQYF	once	TRBV5-8	.	TRBJ2-3
TGTGCCAGCAGACGGGACATAGATGGCTACACCTTC	CASRRDIDGYTF	.	TRBV6-5	.	TRBJ1-2
TGTGCCTGGAGTGTAGGGGGGGCCGGCGGTGGAAACACCATATATTTT	CAWSVGGAGGGNTIYF	.	TRBV30	.	TRBJ1-3
TGTGCCAGCAGCTTAGCGCAGGGGTTGGGAGAGACCCAGTACTTC	CASSLAQGLGETQYF	.	TRBV11-2	.	TRBJ2-5
TGTGCCTGGAGTGTAGGCGGGGGGGTCAATGAGCAGTTCTTC	CAWSVGGGVNEQFF	.	TRBV30	TRBD2	TRBJ2-1
TGTGCCAGCAGTTACCCCTTTACAGGGGTCGTCCAGCCCCAGCATTTT	CASSYPFTGVVQPQHF	.	TRBV6-2/TRBV6-3	TRBD1	TRBJ1-5
TGTGCCAGTAGTTATCAGGGAGGTAGCGGGGAGCTGTTTTTT	CASSYQGGSGELFF	.	TRBV19	.	TRBJ2-2
TGTGCCAGCAGCTTATTTAAGATCGGGGTAGCCAAAAACATTCAGTACTTC	CASSLFKIGVAKNIQYF	.	TRBV7-2	.	TRBJ2-4
TGTGCCAGCAGCTTAACCCGGGACAATGAGCAGTTCTTC	CASSLTRDNEQFF	.	TRBV7-3	.	TRBJ2-1
TGCGCCAGCAGCCAGGGGCCCGGGACAGGGATCTCTGGAAACACCATATATTTT	CASSQGPGTGISGNTIYF	few	TRBV4-1	TRBD1	TRBJ1-3
TGTGCCAGCAGTTACCCGGACAGTAACAATGAGCAGTTCTTC	CASSYPDSNNEQFF	.	TRBV6-6	.	TRBJ2-1
TGTGCCAGCAAGGGAGGTTTTGGCACTGAAGCTTTCTTT	CASKGGFGTEAFF	once	TRBV27	.	TRBJ1-1
TGCGCCAGCAGCCATGGGCTCTGGGGCTACACCTTC	CASSHGLWGYTF	.	TRBV4-1	.	TRBJ1-2
TGCGCCAGCAGCCAAGTGCGGGGGGGCCTTAGCGGGGAGCTGTTTTTT	CASSQVRGGLSGELFF	.	TRBV4-1	TRBD2	TRBJ2-2
TGTGCCAGCAGCCTTAGACAGGGGGAAAATTCACCCCTCCACTTT	CASSLRQGENSPLHF	.	TRBV13	TRBD1	TRBJ1-6
TGTGCCAGCAGCTCCTGGTTGGGCTACAACACCGGGGAGCTGTTTTTT	CASSSWLGYNTGELFF	.	TRBV3-1/TRBV3-2	.	TRBJ2-2
TGTGCCAGCAGTGAGTCGGGGAGTAGCACTGAAGCTTTCTTT	CASSESGSSTEAFF	.	TRBV6-1	.	TRBJ1-1
TGTGCCATCAGGGGAGTAGGCGGCTACACCTTC	CAIRGVGGYTF	.	TRBV10-3	.	TRBJ1-2
TGTGCCAGCAGCGCCCCAGGGACCTATAATTCACCCCTCCACTTT	CASSAPGTYNSPLHF	.	TRBV5-4	.	TRBJ1-6
TGTGCCAGCAGCTTTTCGGGGGGGCGAACCGGGGAGCTGTTTTTT	CASSFSGGRTGELFF	.	TRBV5-4	TRBD2	TRBJ2-2
TGTGCCAGCAGCTTGGTTTCAGGGGAGGGCGAAAAACTGTTTTTT	CASSLVSGEGEKLFF	.	TRBV5-8	.	TRBJ1-4
TGTGCCAGCAGCTCTCCGGGACAGGGATACTCCTACGAGCAGTACTTC	CASSSPGQGYSYEQYF	few	TRBV13	TRBD1	TRBJ2-7
TGTGCCAGCAGCGTACTAGCGGGGGGCCCCGCGGGTGAGCAGTATTTT	CASSVLAGGPAGEQYF	.	TRBV9	TRBD2	TRBJ2-3
TGTGCCAGCAGCCAAGATCCCACAGGGGATCTCTATGGCTACACCTTC	CASSQDPTGDLYGYTF	.	TRBV3-1/TRBV3-2	TRBD1	TRBJ1-2
TGTGCCAGCAGCTTAGGGGGCTCGGATGAGCCCCAGCATTTT	CASSLGGSDEPQHF	.	TRBV5-5	TRBD1	TRBJ1-5
TGTGCCATCCAGGGGTTGGGAAAAACTGAAGCTTTCTTT	CAIQGLGKTEAFF	.	TRBV10-3	.	TRBJ1-1
TGTGCCAGCAGCTCAATCTCCGGGTCCGGAGCGACCCAGTACTTC	CASSSISGSGATQYF	.	TRBV7-8	.	TRBJ2-5
TGTGCCAGCAGTTTATCCAGGGATGGCACTGAAGCTTTCTTT	CASSLSRDGTEAFF	.	TRBV28	.	TRBJ1-1
TGTGCCATTAGGAGGGGCGGGACAGGGGGTAGCACAGATACGCAGTATTTT	CAIRRGGTGGSTDTQYF	.	TRBV10-3	TRBD1	TRBJ2-3
TGTGCCAGCAGTCCGGTTAGCGGGGGCGTCTACGAGCAGTACTTC	CASSPVSGGVYEQYF	.	TRBV6-5	TRBD2	TRBJ2-7
TGTGCCAGCAGCAAAGCAGGCCGGGACATTCGAAACACCATATATTTT	CASSKAGRDIRNTIYF	.	TRBV21-1	.	TRBJ1-3
TGTGCCAGCAGTTACGTCGGTGTTCAGTACTTC	CASSYVGVQYF	.	TRBV6-5	.	TRBJ2-4
TGTGCCAGCACCGGGGACAGGGCTAACTATGGCTACACCTTC	CASTGDRANYGYTF	once	TRBV6-6	TRBD1	TRBJ1-2
TGCGCCAGCAGGGCAGGGCCTGCTTATAGCAATCAGCCCCAGCATTTT	CASRAGPAYSNQPQHF	.	TRBV5-1	.	TRBJ1-5
TGCGCCAGCAGCCTGCGGCAGGGGAGCTCCTACGAGCAGTACTTC	CASSLRQGSSYEQYF	.	TRBV4-1	.	TRBJ2-7
TGTGCCAGCAGTGTGGGGACAGCAAGCTATGGCTACACCTTC	CASSVGTASYGYTF	.	TRBV2	TRBD1	TRBJ1-2
TGCAGCGTTGAAGAAGCGAGAGGGAACACTGAAGCTTTCTTT	CSVEEARGNTEAFF	.	TRBV29-1	.	TRBJ1-1
TGTGCCACCAGTGGACGGGGTCGATACGATGAGCAGTTCTTC	CATSGRGRYDEQFF	.	TRBV24-1	.	TRBJ2-1
TGCGCCAGCAGCTTGGGTCAGGGACTATACGAGCAGTACTTC	CASSLGQGLYEQYF	once	TRBV5-1	TRBD2	TRBJ2-7
TGTGCCAGCAGTCCGGGACTAGCGGGGGAGAACACCGGGGAGCTGTTTTTT	CASSPGLAGENTGELFF	.	TRBV27	TRBD2	TRBJ2-2
TGCGCCAGCAGCTTGGGACAGAGCGATTACGAGCAGTACTTC	CASSLGQSDYEQYF	.	TRBV5-1	.	TRBJ2-7
TGCGCCAGCAGCCCGGTGGGCGGGGGAGTCCAAGAGACCCAGTACTTC	CASSPVGGGVQETQYF	.	TRBV5-1	TRBD2	TRBJ2-5
TGCAGCGTTAGCGGGGGGTACGAGCAGTACTTC	CSVSGGYEQYF	.	TRBV29-1	TRBD2	TRBJ2-7
TGTGCCAGCAGCTTAGGCCTAAGTCAGGGACTAGGCTCAGATACGCAGTATTTT	CASSLGLSQGLGSDTQYF	.	TRBV13	TRBD2	TRBJ2-3
TGTGCCAGCAGTGAACAGGGGGCCACAGATACGCAGTATTTT	CASSEQGATDTQYF	.	TRBV6-1	TRBD1	TRBJ2-3
TGCGCCAGCAGCTTGGACGGTAGTTATGGCTACACCTTC	CASSLDGSYGYTF	.	TRBV5-1	.	TRBJ1-2